One and the same sample provided the 7 T cell receptor beta chains below, sequenced in a study of molecular identifiers for immune sequencing clone quantification. MiXCR, applied by TCRdb to the PCR reads, yields one record per CDR3 protein. The sample shows about 510,000 distinct CDR3 sequences, 20% to 25% of them seen only once. Specimen: naive CD8+ T cells from blood, with Jurkat cell RNA spiked in. The subset was: FACS-sorted CD8+CD4-CCR7+CD45RA+ naive T cells. Receptors were obtained from a human donor in good health. Some libraries in this study had Jurkat cell RNA spiked in.

Comment on this clonotype: Possible read error: a much larger clone is one base away. The conserved closing phenylalanine or tryptophan is absent in this CDR3, likely reflecting a read error. This chain connects TRBV6-5 to TRBJ2-1, with a tentative D call TRBD1 (5 bases). Germline loops: CDR1 MNHEY, CDR2 SVGAGI. This CDR3 has 14 amino acids. The V end was cut by 0 bases, the J end by 12 bases, with 15 bases between. Here the CDR3 reads CASSYSGRSWGQFS. In DNA form, the CDR3 reads TGTGCCAGCAGTTACTCGGGGCGGAGCTGGGGGCAGTTCTCC.

This clonotype was observed a handful of times. The chain recombines TRBV20-1 with TRBJ2-7; D gene unclear. V was clipped by 2 bases and J by 0 bases, with 11 bases between them. This CDR3 contains 14 residues. From germline, CDR1 is DFQATT and CDR2 SNEGSKA (reference sequence). DNA for the CDR3: TGCAGTGCTAGACCGGGCCAAAGCTCCTACGAGCAGTACTTC. This codes for CSARPGQSSYEQYF.

A remark on this clonotype: With a much larger clone just one base away, this may be a read error. The rearrangement joins TRBV7-9 to TRBJ1-4; D is uncertain. Germline V gene sequence: CDR1 SEHNR, CDR2 FQNEAQ (reference sequence). V dropped 2 bases and J dropped 9 bases, with 13 bases sitting between them. The CDR3 is made up of 14 amino acids. CDR3 bases: TGTGCCAGCAGCTTATCACCTGGGGATAAAAAACTGTTTTTT. Translation gives CASSLSPGDKKLFF.

As regards this clonotype: At one boundary the junction diverges from the germline segment, which might be a read error. This rearrangement joins TRBV6-2 or TRBV6-3 to TRBJ1-1; the D is unclear. Germline V lookup: CDR1 MNHEY, CDR2 SVGEGT. The CDR3 has 13 residues. The CDR3 coding sequence is TGTGCCAGCAGATACTCGAGTTACAGTGAAGCTTTCTTT. It codes for CASRYSSYSEAFF.

This clonotype was seen repeatedly, ten times or more. This sequence joins TRBV20-1 and TRBJ1-1; TRBD1 might be the D (5 bases). The CDR3 is made up of 17 amino acids. V lost 7 bases and J lost 1, with 25 bases in between. From germline, CDR1 is DFQATT and CDR2 SNEGSKA (reference sequence). The CDR3 bases are TGCAGTGTTCCCGGAGGGGCAGCGTTCGGCCAGAACACTGAAGCTTTCTTT. Protein: CSVPGGAAFGQNTEAFF.

The chain links TRBV6-2 or TRBV6-3 to TRBJ1-2, with D possibly being TRBD1 (5 bases). V gave up 7 bases and J gave up 0 bases, with 15 bases separating them. The CDR3 has 15 residues. Germline V lookup: CDR1 MNHEY, CDR2 SVGEGT. CDR3 in amino acids: CASTTWDLANYGYTF. The CDR3 DNA is TGTGCCAGCACCACCTGGGACTTAGCTAACTATGGCTACACCTTC.

This clonotype was seen many times. J is TRBJ1-1 and V is TRBV15; D gene uncertain. Germline loops: CDR1 LNHNV, CDR2 YYDKDF (reference sequence). The ends were cut back, 5 bases at V and 2 bases at J, with 12 bases in the middle. The CDR3 runs 14 residues. This CDR3 is CATSVYLGNTEAFF. The CDR3 coding sequence is TGTGCCACCAGCGTTTACTTGGGAAACACTGAAGCTTTCTTT. Full variable domain (outside the CDR3, taken from reference TRBV15 and TRBJ1-1): DAMVIQNPRYQVTQFGKPVTLSCSQTLNHNVMYWYQQKSSQAPKLLFHYYDKDFNNEADTPDNFQSRRPNTSFCFLDIRSPGLGDTAMYLCATSVYLGNTEAFFGQGTRLTVV.